This T cell receptor (beta chain) comes out of a study of blood T cell repertoires in COVID-19 (TCRdb year 2020). Background on the whole study: The collaborator samples originated in the United States, Italy and Spain and spanned the acute and convalescent phases of COVID-19. The material from the prospective study consisted of cDNA or gDNA derived from T cells, B-cell-depleted T cells, or PBMCs. Subjects who had been exposed to COVID-19, were actively infected with it, or had recovered from it provided the deeply sampled blood TCRbeta repertoires that made up the dataset. A freely available public database, intended as a resource for researchers studying the immune response to SARS-CoV-2, is where the repertoires were released. Samples were obtained from the ongoing ImmuneRACE study (first 160 participants) and from over a thousand subjects provided by 6 global collaborators. A de-identified subject ID, COVID-19 status, age in years and sex were almost always included in the sample metadata. Where available, HLA class I and class II types were obtained from metadata supplied by the sample provider rather than from assay-based typing.

At the junction V is shortened by 4 bases and J by 4 bases, with 13 bases in between. CDR3 length: 14 amino acids, cysteine to phenylalanine. Just the 42-base CDR3 DNA is kept, in frame starting at base 1. CDR1 and CDR2, per the germline V gene, are SGHVS and FQNEAQ. About this clone: Its antigen target is currently unknown. One base away there is no much larger clone; base qualities are not given.

The immunoSEQ Assay, a bias-controlled multiplex PCR, was used to amplify TCRbeta CDR3 regions from genomic DNA. The authors' pipeline ran thus. The number of nucleated cells in each sample was estimated from the amplification of reference gene primers within the assay. To quantify the absolute abundance of each unique TCRbeta CDR3 rearrangement, sequence reads were collapsed and filtered. Productive Simpson clonality was computed per sample as the square root of Simpson's diversity index over productive rearrangements. TCRdb took over this immuneACCESS table, retaining in-frame rearrangements with V and J assigned. Such tables are incomplete; in checked studies, under half of the missing clones stem from an unresolved V gene, and the remainder is unexplained. V and J calls and clone size are those listed in that table; D and trimming were worked out from the DNA. A total of 350,000 or so clones appear in this sample, around four fifths of them only once. 2.5% to 3% of the sample goes to the ten largest clones.

Whole blood was collected in K2EDTA tubes by collaborating institutions according to the institutions' own protocols. For TCRbeta analysis, collaborators shipped samples as frozen whole blood, isolated PBMCs, or DNA extracted from either of those sample types. The full study reports these points: The quantity of clinical and demographic metadata differed by source and by participant and was supplied without curation.

The specimen sequenced was peripheral blood. The clonotype was recovered from a man in his thirties or forties with active or convalescent COVID-19. This chain is built from TRBV7-8 and TRBJ2-5, with no D gene named confidently. The CDR3 corresponds to CASSSGSTGETQYF. DNA sequence: TGTGCCAGCAGCTCTGGATCAACGGGAGAGACCCAGTACTTC.